A single sample is the source of the 28 T cell receptor beta chains below, sequenced in a study of identifying expanded T cells in peripheral blood. Assay used: immunoSEQ multiplex PCR; TCRdb lists only in-frame clones, some missing. The sample carries about 63,000 clones, roughly four fifths recorded once. Sequencing was performed on blood. The receptor source for this set is a person aged 18 to 75 in good health.

This chain connects TRBV5-1 to TRBJ2-6; D is perhaps TRBD2 (7 bases). This CDR3 region has 17 residues. CDR1 is SGHRS, CDR2 YFSETQ, per germline. Trimming pared 6 bases from V and 2 bases from J, leaving 18 bases between. The CDR3 reads CASTYQLGGAGANVLTF. The CDR3 bases are TGCGCCAGCACCTACCAATTAGGGGGGGCTGGGGCCAACGTCCTGACTTTC.

V and J are TRBV7-9 and TRBJ1-1; the D gene is possibly TRBD1 (5 bases). Germline loops: CDR1 SEHNR, CDR2 FQNEAQ (reference sequence). The CDR3 sequence is 13 residues long. V was trimmed by 5 bases and J by 7 bases, leaving 14 bases between them. This chain's CDR3 is CASSPGTDLEAFF. The CDR3 nucleotides are TGTGCCAGCAGCCCAGGGACGGACCTTGAAGCTTTCTTT.

V gene TRBV14 combines with J gene TRBJ1-1, with D possibly matching TRBD1 (5 bases). CDR3 length: 14 residues. Germline lookup yields CDR1 SGHDN and CDR2 FVKESK. Trimming took 4 bases from V and 10 from J, leaving 19 bases between them. The CDR3: CASSPDRLLGLAFF. In DNA, the CDR3 is TGTGCCAGCAGCCCCGACAGACTCTTAGGACTAGCTTTCTTT.

This CDR3 is CASSYSRQDHSYEQYV. The CDR3 DNA is TGTGCCAGCAGTTATTCCAGACAGGACCACTCCTACGAGCAGTACGTC. The chain is built from TRBV6-6 and TRBJ2-7; D is possibly TRBD1 (6 bases). Germline assignment: CDR1 MNHNY and CDR2 SVGAGI (reference sequence). This CDR3 is built from 16 residues. Trimming shortened V by 3 bases and J by 0 bases, and 15 bases separated the two germline ends.

CDR3 DNA: TGTGCTAGTGGTTCAGGGGATACCTACGTAGATGAGCAGTTCTTC. Translated: CASGSGDTYVDEQFF. The chain recombines TRBV12-5 with TRBJ2-1, with a weak D call TRBD1 (6 bases). The germline V and J ends were trimmed by 4 bases and 8 bases, with 18 bases remaining between them. Germline V lookup: CDR1 LGHNT, CDR2 FRNRAP. The CDR3 consists of 15 residues.

The chain links TRBV5-1 to TRBJ2-5, with D possibly being TRBD1 or TRBD2 (5 bases each). CDR3 length: 15 residues. Trimming removed 0 bases from V and 4 bases from J, with 13 bases in between. From germline, CDR1 is SGHRS and CDR2 YFSETQ. CDR3 in DNA: TGCGCCAGCAGCTTGGCCGACCGGGACGCAGAGACCCAGTACTTC. Residues: CASSLADRDAETQYF. Full variable domain (outside the CDR3, taken from reference TRBV5-1 and TRBJ2-5): KAGVTQTPRYLIKTRGQQVTLSCSPISGHRSVSWYQQTPGQGLQFLFEYFSETQRNKGNFPGRFSGRQFSNSRSEMNVSTLELGDSALYLCASSLADRDAETQYFGPGTRLLVL.

The V gene is TRBV13, the J gene TRBJ2-1; perhaps TRBD1 as D (5 bases). CDR1 and CDR2 (germline): PRHDT, FYEKMQ (reference sequence). V lost 6 bases to trimming and J lost 0 bases, with 15 bases between them. This CDR3 contains 16 residues. CDR3 DNA: TGTGCCAGCAGTATCGGCAGGGCCCTCTCCTACAATGAGCAGTTCTTC. This translates into CASSIGRALSYNEQFF.

The J gene is TRBJ2-5, the V gene TRBV5-1; 8 nucleotides match TRBD1. V lost 0 bases, J lost 7 bases, and 8 bases stayed unmatched. The germline V gene has CDR1 SGHRS and CDR2 YFSETQ. The CDR3 runs 15 residues. In DNA, the CDR3 is TGCGCCAGCAGCTTGGTAGACAGGGGAAGCGCGACCCAGTACTTC. Amino acids: CASSLVDRGSATQYF.

This chain uses TRBV27 with TRBJ1-2, with TRBD1 as a possible D gene (6 bases). In germline, CDR1 is MNHEY, CDR2 SMNVEV (reference sequence). The CDR3 covers 13 residues. Deletions cut 6 bases from V and 4 bases from J, with 12 bases between. The CDR3 DNA is TGTGCCAGCAGCGGGGGGGCTCGCTATGGCTACACCTTC. Its translation is CASSGGARYGYTF.

This clone was seen a single time. The V call is TRBV19, the J call TRBJ2-3, with 7 bases matching TRBD1. V lost 4 bases to trimming and J lost 2 bases; unmatched junction nucleotides: 3. Germline assignment: CDR1 LNHDA and CDR2 SQIVND (reference sequence). The CDR3 runs to 14 residues. The CDR3 is CASSTDRATDTQYF. CDR3 DNA: TGTGCCAGTAGTACCGACAGGGCCACAGATACGCAGTATTTT.

With respect to this clone: An end of the junction differs from the germline gene, which may be a read error. This sequence joins TRBV5-6 and TRBJ1-1; D possibly corresponds to TRBD1 (6 bases). Germline V gene lookup returns CDR1 SGHDT and CDR2 YYEEEE. CDR3 length: 15 amino acids. CDR3 loop: CASTLGGLRNTEAFF. The CDR3 region has the DNA TGTGCCAGCACCTTGGGGGGCTTGAGGAACACTGAAGCTTTCTTT.

As concerns this clone: This sample also contains other DNA sequences that code for the same CDR3. J is TRBJ2-1 and V is TRBV7-2; 10 nucleotides agree with TRBD2. Unmatched junction bases numbered 12, after V lost 1 base and J lost 3 bases. Per the germline V gene, CDR1 is SGHTA and CDR2 is FQGNSA. The CDR3 is 19 amino acids. The CDR3 region is CASSLGVLAGASGYNEQFF. The CDR3, as DNA: TGTGCCAGCAGCTTAGGTGTCCTAGCGGGAGCTTCAGGCTACAATGAGCAGTTCTTC.

The V gene is TRBV7-8, the J gene TRBJ2-5; D call uncertain. Germline loops: CDR1 SGHVS, CDR2 FQNEAQ. The CDR3 is made up of 17 amino acids. Trimming shortened V by 1 base and J by 0 bases, and 15 bases separated the two germline ends. CDR3 sequence reads: CASSLGWARLNQETQYF. CDR3 coding DNA: TGTGCCAGCAGCTTAGGTTGGGCCCGACTGAACCAAGAGACCCAGTACTTC.

The table lists this clone with a count of one. V gene TRBV7-3 combines with J gene TRBJ2-3; tentatively, D is TRBD2 (5 bases). CDR1 is SGHTA, CDR2 FQGTGA, per germline. Trimming took off 1 base at V and 6 bases at J, with 8 bases between the two ends. The CDR3 has 13 amino acids. The CDR3 coding sequence is TGTGCCAGCAGCTTAATCCGGAGGGATACGCAGTATTTT. Translated, it gives CASSLIRRDTQYF.

The chain couples TRBV4-1 to TRBJ1-4, with 10 nucleotides matching TRBD1. The V and J ends lost 3 bases and 8 bases, in that order; junction bases with no gene match: 6. This CDR3 has 15 residues. In germline, CDR1 is MGHRA, CDR2 YSYEKL. The CDR3 DNA reads TGCGCCAGCAGCCAGTCAGGGACAGGGGCAGAAAAACTGTTTTTT. Translated: CASSQSGTGAEKLFF.

This chain uses TRBV6-4 with TRBJ2-3; 14 bases map to TRBD2. Germline values: CDR1 MRHNA, CDR2 SNTAGT. Trimming took 0 bases from V and 4 from J; bases not matched to a gene: 0. CDR3 length equals 16 residues. The CDR3 reads CASSDSTSGGADTQYF. The CDR3 coding sequence is TGTGCCAGCAGTGACTCGACTAGCGGGGGGGCAGATACGCAGTATTTT.

The chain combines TRBV7-2 with TRBJ2-7; D is ambiguous. The length of the CDR3 is 16 residues. From germline, CDR1 is SGHTA and CDR2 FQGNSA. V was shortened by 2 bases and J by 0 bases, with 14 bases between the two germline ends. CDR3 region: CASSLSLLSSSYEQYF. CDR3 coding DNA: TGTGCCAGCAGCTTAAGTCTCCTTAGTAGCTCCTACGAGCAGTACTTC.

This chain uses TRBV30 with TRBJ1-5; 7 positions agree with TRBD1. The junction had 12 bases not matched to a gene; V was cut back by 3 bases and J by 1 base. The germline CDR1 and CDR2 sequences are GTSNPN and SVGIG (reference sequence). The CDR3 has 17 amino acids. In nucleotides, the CDR3 is TGTGCCTGGAGCCGGGACAGAGTACGGTCGAGCAATCAGCCCCAGCATTTT. It codes for CAWSRDRVRSSNQPQHF.

Written as DNA, the CDR3 is TGTGCCAGCAGCCCCAACACGACCTACAGGGCGAATGAAAAACTGTTTTTT. It specifies CASSPNTTYRANEKLFF. This chain uses TRBV7-9 with TRBJ1-4; weak D call: TRBD1 (6 bases). The germline V gene encodes CDR1 SEHNR and CDR2 FQNEAQ (reference sequence). The CDR3 is 17 residues long. V lost 5 bases, J lost 5 bases, and 21 bases lay in between.

This chain joins TRBV25-1 and TRBJ1-1, with 8 bases that match TRBD1. The length of the CDR3 is 16 residues. The V gene's germline CDR1 is MGHDK and CDR2 SYGVNS. V dropped 5 bases and J dropped 2; count of bases not matched to a gene: 10. The CDR3 is CASSHRDRTKNTEAFF. Written as DNA, the CDR3 is TGTGCCAGCAGTCACCGGGACAGGACGAAAAACACTGAAGCTTTCTTT.

The chain joins TRBV7-3 to TRBJ2-2; tentative D call: TRBD2 (6 bases). Germline V lookup: CDR1 SGHTA, CDR2 FQGTGA. V shed 5 bases and J shed 1 base, with 11 bases lying between them. This CDR3 is 15 amino acids long. The CDR3 sequence: CASSRRGGNTGELFF. Here the CDR3 DNA reads TGTGCCAGCAGCAGGCGGGGCGGGAACACCGGGGAGCTGTTTTTT.

The rearrangement uses TRBV5-1 and TRBJ2-7, with 9 positions matching TRBD2. Germline trimming cut 2 bases from V and 3 bases from J; bases unmatched to any gene: 3. The germline gives CDR1 SGHRS, CDR2 YFSETQ. This CDR3 has 14 residues. The CDR3 reads CASSFSGRVYEQYF. The CDR3 nucleotides read TGCGCCAGCAGCTTTAGCGGGAGAGTCTACGAGCAGTACTTC.

The chain has TRBV5-5 and TRBJ1-5, with D unclear. Deletions cut 0 bases from V and 0 bases from J, with 4 bases between. The CDR3 is made up of 14 amino acids. Germline V gene data show CDR1 as SGHKS and CDR2 as YYEKEE (reference sequence). The CDR3, as DNA: TGTGCCAGCAGCTTGGGATATAGCAATCAGCCCCAGCATTTT. Translated: CASSLGYSNQPQHF.

The CDR3 sequence is CASSDSASNTQYF. CDR3 DNA: TGTGCCAGCAGTGACTCCGCCAGTAATACGCAGTATTTT. The J gene is TRBJ2-3, the V gene TRBV6-4; D unresolved. Germline V CDR1 and CDR2: MRHNA, SNTAGT. This CDR3 has 13 residues. V was trimmed by 0 bases and J by 7 bases, leaving 8 bases between them.

The chain joins TRBV10-1 to TRBJ2-3, with D perhaps TRBD1 (6 bases). Per the germline V gene, CDR1 is WNHNN and CDR2 is SYGVQD (reference sequence). V was shortened by 5 bases and J by 7 bases, with 16 bases between the two germline ends. CDR3 size: 14 residues. CDR3 region: CASSTGSDRNTQYF. CDR3 bases: TGCGCCAGCAGTACAGGGTCCGACCGTAATACGCAGTATTTT.

CDR3 amino acids: CASSLRTGSNSPLHF. The CDR3 bases are TGTGCCAGCAGCTTGCGGACAGGGAGTAATTCACCCCTCCACTTT. This rearrangement joins TRBV5-8 to TRBJ1-6; 8 bases line up with TRBD1. The length of the CDR3 is 15 residues. Germline-derived CDR1 and CDR2 are SGHTS and YDEGEE. J was trimmed by 6 bases and V by 1 base; bases with no gene match: 3.

V is TRBV7-2 and J is TRBJ1-1; D perhaps matches TRBD1 (5 bases). In germline, CDR1 is SGHTA, CDR2 FQGNSA. This CDR3 comprises 13 residues. V lost 5 bases, J lost 7 bases, and 14 bases lay in between. CDR3 coding DNA: TGTGCCAGCAGCCTGGGACGGACAAATGAAGCTTTCTTT. Its protein is CASSLGRTNEAFF.

The gene calls are TRBV21-1 and TRBJ2-6; the DNA was not compared with TRBD1, the D call given in the table. TRBV21-1 is annotated as a pseudogene. This CDR3 spans 18 amino acids. CDR3 amino acids: CASSSGPGKSSGANVLTF. Written as DNA, the CDR3 is TGTGCCAGCAGCTCTGGGCCAGGAAAATCCTCTGGGGCCAACGTCCTGACTTTC.